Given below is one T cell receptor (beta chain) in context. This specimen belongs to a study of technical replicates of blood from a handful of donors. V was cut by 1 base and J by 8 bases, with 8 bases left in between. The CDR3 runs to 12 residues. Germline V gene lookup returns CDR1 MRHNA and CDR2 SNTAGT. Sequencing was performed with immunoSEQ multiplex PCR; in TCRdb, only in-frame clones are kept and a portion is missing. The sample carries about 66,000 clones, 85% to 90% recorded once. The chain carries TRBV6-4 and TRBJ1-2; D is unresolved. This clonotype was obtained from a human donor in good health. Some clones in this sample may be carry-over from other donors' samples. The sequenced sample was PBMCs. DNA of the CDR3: TGTGCCAGCAGTGACTACGAGGGAGGCTACACCTTC. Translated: CASSDYEGGYTF.